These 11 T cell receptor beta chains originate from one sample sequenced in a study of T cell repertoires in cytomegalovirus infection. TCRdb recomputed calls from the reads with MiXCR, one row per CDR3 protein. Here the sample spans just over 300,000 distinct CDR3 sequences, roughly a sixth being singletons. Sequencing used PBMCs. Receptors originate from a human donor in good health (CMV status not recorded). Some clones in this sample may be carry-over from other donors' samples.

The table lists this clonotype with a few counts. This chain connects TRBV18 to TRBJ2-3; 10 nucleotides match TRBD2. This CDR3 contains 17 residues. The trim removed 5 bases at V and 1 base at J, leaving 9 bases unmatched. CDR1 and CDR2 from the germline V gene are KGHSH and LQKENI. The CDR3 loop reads CASSSAGLAGGTDTQYF. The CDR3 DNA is TGTGCCAGCTCATCCGCCGGGCTAGCGGGGGGCACAGATACGCAGTATTTT.

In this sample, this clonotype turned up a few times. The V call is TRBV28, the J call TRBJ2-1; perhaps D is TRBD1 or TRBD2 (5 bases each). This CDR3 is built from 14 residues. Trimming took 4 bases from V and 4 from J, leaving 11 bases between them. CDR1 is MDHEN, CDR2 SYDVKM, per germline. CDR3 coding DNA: TGTGCCAGCAGTTCCCCAGGGAGATACAATGAGCAGTTCTTC. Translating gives CASSSPGRYNEQFF.

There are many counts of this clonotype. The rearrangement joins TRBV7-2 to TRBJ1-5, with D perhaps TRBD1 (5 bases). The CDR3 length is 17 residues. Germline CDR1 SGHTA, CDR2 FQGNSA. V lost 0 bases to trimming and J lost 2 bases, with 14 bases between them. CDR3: CASSLAGGWGGNQPQHF. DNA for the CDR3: TGTGCCAGCAGCTTAGCGGGGGGGTGGGGTGGCAATCAGCCCCAGCATTTT.

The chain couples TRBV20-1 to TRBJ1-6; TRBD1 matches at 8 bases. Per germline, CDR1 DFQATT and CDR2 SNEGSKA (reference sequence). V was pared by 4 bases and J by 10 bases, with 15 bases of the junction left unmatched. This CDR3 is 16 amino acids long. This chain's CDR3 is CSAKTTAGGLGSPLHF. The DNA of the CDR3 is TGCAGTGCTAAAACCACCGCAGGGGGCTTGGGATCACCCCTCCACTTT.

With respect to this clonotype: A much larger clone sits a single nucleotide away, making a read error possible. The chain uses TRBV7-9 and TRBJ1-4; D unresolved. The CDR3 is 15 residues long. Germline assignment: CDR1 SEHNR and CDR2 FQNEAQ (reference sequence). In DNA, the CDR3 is TGTGCCAGCAGCTCAGAAGGGATGGCTAATGAAAATCTGTTTTTT. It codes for CASSSEGMANENLFF.

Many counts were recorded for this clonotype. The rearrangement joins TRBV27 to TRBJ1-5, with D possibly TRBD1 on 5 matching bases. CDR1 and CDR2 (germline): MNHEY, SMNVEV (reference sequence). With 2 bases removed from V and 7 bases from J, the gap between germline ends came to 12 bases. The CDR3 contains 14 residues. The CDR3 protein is CASSLQGGGQPQHF. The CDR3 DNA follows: TGTGCCAGCAGTTTACAGGGAGGAGGGCAGCCCCAGCATTTT.

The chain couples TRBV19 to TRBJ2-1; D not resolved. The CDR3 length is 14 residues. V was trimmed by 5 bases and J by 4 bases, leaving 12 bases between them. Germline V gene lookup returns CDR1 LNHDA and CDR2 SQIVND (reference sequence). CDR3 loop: CASSLNSDYNEQFF. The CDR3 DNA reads TGTGCCAGTAGTCTGAACAGCGATTACAATGAGCAGTTCTTC.

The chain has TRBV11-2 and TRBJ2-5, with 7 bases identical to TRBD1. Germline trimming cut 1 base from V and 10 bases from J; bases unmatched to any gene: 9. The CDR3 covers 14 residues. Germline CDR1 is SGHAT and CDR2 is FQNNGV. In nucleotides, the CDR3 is TGTGCCAGCAGCTTAGCCCCATCCAACAGGGGCCAGTACTTC. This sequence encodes CASSLAPSNRGQYF.

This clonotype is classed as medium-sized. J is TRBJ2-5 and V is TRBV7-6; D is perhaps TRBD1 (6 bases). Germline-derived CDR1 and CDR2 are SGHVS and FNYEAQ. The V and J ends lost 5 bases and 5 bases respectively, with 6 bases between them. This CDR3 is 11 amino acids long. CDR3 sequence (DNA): TGTGCCAGCAGCCAGGGGGAGACCCAGTACTTC. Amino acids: CASSQGETQYF.

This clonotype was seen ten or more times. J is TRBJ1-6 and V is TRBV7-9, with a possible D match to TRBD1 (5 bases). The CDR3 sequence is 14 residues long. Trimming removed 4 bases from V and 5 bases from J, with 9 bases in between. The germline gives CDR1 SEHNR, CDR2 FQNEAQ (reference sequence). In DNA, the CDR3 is TGTGCCAGCAGCTCGGGGCGAAATAATTCACCCCTCCACTTT. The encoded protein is CASSSGRNNSPLHF.

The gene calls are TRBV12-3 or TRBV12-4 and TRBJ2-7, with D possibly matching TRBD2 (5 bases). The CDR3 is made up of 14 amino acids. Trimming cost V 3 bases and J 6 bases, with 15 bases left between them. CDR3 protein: CASSFQVGGSEQYF. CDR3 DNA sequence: TGTGCCAGCAGTTTCCAGGTTGGAGGTTCCGAGCAGTACTTC.